This TCR beta chain was observed in a study of T cell responses to AZD1222 COVID-19 vaccine. About the study: Pooled samples include second doses given at about 4 or 12 weeks. Notes on the study in general: Two doses of AZD1222 preceded a rise in Spike-specific TCR breadth and depth. The repertoires were collected only after the peak T cell response.

This clone was observed a few times. Its antigen is not identified. Method: immunoSEQ multiplex PCR; TCRdb's copy keeps in-frame clones and lacks some. The data contain 140,000 to 150,000 clones, roughly 85% of them singletons. The sample here was peripheral blood, taken on day 0 of AZD1222 vaccination. This sequence originates from an adult in good health.

This CDR3 reads CASSPGTLETQYF. The CDR3 DNA reads TGTGCCAGCAGCCCCGGGACCCTTGAGACCCAGTACTTC. The V call is TRBV7-7, the J call TRBJ2-5; TRBD1 or TRBD2 may be the D gene (5 bases each). The ends were cut back, 5 bases at V and 5 bases at J, with 12 bases in the middle. The CDR3 loop spans 13 amino acids. CDR1 SSHAT and CDR2 FNYEAQ come from the germline V gene (reference sequence).